Each of the 8 T cell receptor beta chains below was sequenced from the same sample in a study of blood T cell repertoires in COVID-19. This table comes from immunoSEQ multiplex PCR, and its TCRdb copy is limited to in-frame clones, with some not included. The sample has 95,000 to 150,000 clones; about nine tenths are singletons. The specimen was peripheral blood. The receptors originated from a woman aged 70-85 years with acute or convalescent COVID-19.

This sequence joins TRBV28 and TRBJ2-2, with a tentative D call TRBD2 (5 bases). The CDR3 runs 15 residues. Between the trimmed V and J ends, which lost 6 bases and 2 bases, there was a span of 13 bases. Germline V gene data show CDR1 as MDHEN and CDR2 as SYDVKM. CDR3 DNA: TGTGCCAGCAGAGTGAGGGTGTTTAACACCGGGGAGCTGTTTTTT. Translating it yields CASRVRVFNTGELFF. Supplemented by reference TRBV28 and TRBJ2-2, the full variable domain reads DVKVTQSSRYLVKRTGEKVFLECVQDMDHENMFWYRQDPGLGLRLIYFSYDVKMKEKGDIPEGYSVSREKKERFSLILESASTNQTSMYLCASRVRVFNTGELFFGEGSRLTVL.

The rearrangement joins TRBV5-1 to TRBJ2-1; TRBD1 matches 9 bases. Per the germline V gene, CDR1 is SGHRS and CDR2 is YFSETQ. The CDR3 extends over 15 amino acids. Trimming at V came to 3 bases and at J to 4 bases, leaving 5 bases not matched to a gene. In DNA, the CDR3 is TGCGCCAGCAGCTCCACGGGACAGGGATACAATGAGCAGTTCTTC. It translates to CASSSTGQGYNEQFF.

This chain uses TRBV27 with TRBJ2-2, with D tentatively TRBD2 (6 bases). The V end was cut by 7 bases, the J end by 7 bases, with 13 bases between. This CDR3 spans 13 amino acids. Germline V gene lookup returns CDR1 MNHEY and CDR2 SMNVEV (reference sequence). The CDR3 region has the DNA TGTGCCAGCAAGTTTAGCGGATTCGGGGAGCTGTTTTTT. Its translation is CASKFSGFGELFF.

This clone was seen only a few times. V usage is TRBV2 and J usage is TRBJ1-2; the D gene is possibly TRBD1 (5 bases). Between the trimmed V and J ends, which lost 6 bases and 1 base, there was a span of 6 bases. There are 12 residues in the CDR3. CDR1 SNHLY and CDR2 FYNNEI come from the germline V gene. This chain's CDR3 is CASRDSNYGYTF. The CDR3 coding sequence is TGTGCCAGCAGAGACAGTAACTATGGCTACACCTTC.

The genes are TRBV19 and TRBJ1-4; 9 nucleotides agree with TRBD1. V trimming: 7 bases; J trimming: 10 bases; junction bases outside the gene matches: 10. There are 14 residues in the CDR3. The V gene's germline CDR1 is LNHDA and CDR2 SQIVND (reference sequence). The CDR3 DNA reads TGTGCCAGTAAACCCCCCCCGGGACAGGGAAAACTGTTTTTT. It codes for CASKPPPGQGKLFF.

CDR3 region: CSASGDREKLFF. The CDR3 coding sequence is TGCAGTGCCAGTGGTGACAGAGAAAAACTGTTTTTT. The gene calls are TRBV20-1 and TRBJ1-4; possibly TRBD1 for D (5 bases). The CDR3 runs to 12 residues. Germline assignment: CDR1 DFQATT and CDR2 SNEGSKA (reference sequence). The V end was cut by 6 bases, the J end by 8 bases, with 13 bases between.

The chain joins TRBV27 to TRBJ2-2; possible D gene TRBD1, 6 bases. Deletions cut 6 bases from V and 7 bases from J, with 15 bases between. There are 14 residues in the CDR3. Germline V gene lookup returns CDR1 MNHEY and CDR2 SMNVEV (reference sequence). This CDR3 reads CASRTYRESGELFF. DNA for the CDR3: TGTGCCAGCAGAACTTACAGGGAGAGCGGGGAGCTGTTTTTT.

This chain uses TRBV4-1 with TRBJ1-1; 11 positions match TRBD1. Germline V gene data show CDR1 as MGHRA and CDR2 as YSYEKL. V was pared by 4 bases and J by 4 bases, with 8 bases of the junction left unmatched. The CDR3 is 16 amino acids. CDR3 nucleotides: TGCGCCAGCAGCCCCGGGACAGGGGGGGGGCTCACTGAAGCTTTCTTT. Amino acids: CASSPGTGGGLTEAFF.